What follows is one TCR beta chain and its context. V gave up 6 bases and J gave up 0 bases, with 18 bases separating them. CDR3 size: 17 residues. The V gene's germline CDR1 is SGHRS and CDR2 YFSETQ. The source of the sample is a study of long-term antiretroviral therapy in people with HIV. Sequencing relied on immunoSEQ assay v3.0, run at survey level. Here immunoSEQ multiplex PCR was the method, and the copy in TCRdb shows in-frame clones only, minus some. The data show fewer than 35,000 clones, about 83% seen once. The specimen was unsorted PBMCs, collected 2 years after starting antiretroviral therapy. The sequence was obtained from a woman between 50 and 59 years old with HIV. The chain is built from TRBV5-1 and TRBJ1-4; TRBD1 might be the D (6 bases). The CDR3 region has the DNA TGCGCCAGCACTACCGGCCCCGGGGGCGCAACTAATGAAAAACTGTTTTTT. The encoded protein is CASTTGPGGATNEKLFF.